This entry concerns a single TCR beta chain. Trimming cost V 4 bases and J 3 bases, with 13 bases left between them. The CDR3 runs to 13 residues. The germline V gene encodes CDR1 GTSNPN and CDR2 SVGIG (reference sequence). This sample is part of a study of blood T cell repertoires in COVID-19. Turning to the study itself: Sites across the United States, Italy and Spain contributed samples from acute and convalescent COVID-19. PBMCs, B-cell-depleted T cells, or T cells provided the cDNA or gDNA that made up the material.

Source study methods: The authors estimated nucleated cell counts from reference gene primer amplification. Produced via immunoSEQ multiplex PCR; TCRdb's table is partial and in-frame only. Clone size and the V and J calls come from that table; the DNA yielded D and trimming. The table records about 250,000 clones, 80% to 85% of them present only once. Sequencing was done on a sample of peripheral blood. The TCR comes from a man aged 50-59 years with active or convalescent COVID-19. V usage is TRBV30 and J usage is TRBJ2-7, with D tentatively TRBD2 (5 bases). For the CDR3, the DNA is TGTGCCTGGACTAAGCGGCCTCTCTACGAGCAGTACTTC. Protein: CAWTKRPLYEQYF.